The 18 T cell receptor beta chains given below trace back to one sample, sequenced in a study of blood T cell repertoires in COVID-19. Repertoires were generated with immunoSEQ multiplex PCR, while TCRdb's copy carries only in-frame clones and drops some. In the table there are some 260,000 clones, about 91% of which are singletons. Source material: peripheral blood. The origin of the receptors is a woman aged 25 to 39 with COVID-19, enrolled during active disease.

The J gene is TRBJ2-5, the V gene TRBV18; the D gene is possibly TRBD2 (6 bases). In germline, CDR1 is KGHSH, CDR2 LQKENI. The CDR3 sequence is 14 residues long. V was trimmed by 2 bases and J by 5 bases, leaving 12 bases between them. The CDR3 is CASSPLEGAETQYF. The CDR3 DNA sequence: TGTGCCAGCTCACCATTGGAGGGAGCGGAGACCCAGTACTTC.

The CDR3 is CASSQVRTGCNRLEAFF. The DNA for the CDR3 is TGCGCCAGCAGCCAAGTCAGGACAGGGTGTAACAGACTTGAAGCTTTCTTT. This chain joins TRBV4-3 and TRBJ1-1, with 8 bases fitting TRBD1. J was trimmed by 7 bases and V by 1 base; bases with no gene match: 14. Germline assignment: CDR1 LGHNA and CDR2 YSLEER. The CDR3 contains 17 residues.

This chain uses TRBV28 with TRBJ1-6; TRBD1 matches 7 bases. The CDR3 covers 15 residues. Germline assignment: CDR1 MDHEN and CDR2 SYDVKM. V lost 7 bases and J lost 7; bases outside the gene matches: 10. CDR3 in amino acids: CASNSRTGANSPLHF. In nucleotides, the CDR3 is TGTGCCAGCAATTCACGAACAGGGGCGAATTCACCCCTCCACTTT.

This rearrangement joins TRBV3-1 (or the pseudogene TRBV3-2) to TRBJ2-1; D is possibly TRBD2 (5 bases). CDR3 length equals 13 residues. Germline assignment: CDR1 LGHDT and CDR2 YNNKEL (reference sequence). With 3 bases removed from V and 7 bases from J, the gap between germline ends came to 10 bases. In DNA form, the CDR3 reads TGTGCCAGCAGCCACACCAGGAGGAATGAGCAGTTCTTC. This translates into CASSHTRRNEQFF.

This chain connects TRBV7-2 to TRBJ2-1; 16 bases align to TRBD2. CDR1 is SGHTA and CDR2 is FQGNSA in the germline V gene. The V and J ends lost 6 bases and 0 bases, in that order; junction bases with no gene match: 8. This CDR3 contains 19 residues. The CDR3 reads CASSFTGTSGRASYNEQFF. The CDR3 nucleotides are TGTGCCAGCAGTTTTACCGGGACTAGCGGGAGGGCCTCCTACAATGAGCAGTTCTTC.

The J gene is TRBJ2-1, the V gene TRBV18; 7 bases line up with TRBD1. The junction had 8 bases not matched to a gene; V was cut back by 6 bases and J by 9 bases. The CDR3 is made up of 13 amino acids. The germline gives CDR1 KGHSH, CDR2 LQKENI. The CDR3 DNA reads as TGTGCCAGCTCGCAAACAGGGGTGGGTGAGCAGTTCTTC. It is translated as CASSQTGVGEQFF.

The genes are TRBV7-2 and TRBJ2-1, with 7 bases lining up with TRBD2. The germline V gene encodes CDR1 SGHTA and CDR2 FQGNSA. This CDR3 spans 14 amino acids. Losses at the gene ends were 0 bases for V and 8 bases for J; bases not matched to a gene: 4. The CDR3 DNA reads TGTGCCAGCAGCTTAGCGCGGGGGACCGATGAGCAGTTCTTC. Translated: CASSLARGTDEQFF.

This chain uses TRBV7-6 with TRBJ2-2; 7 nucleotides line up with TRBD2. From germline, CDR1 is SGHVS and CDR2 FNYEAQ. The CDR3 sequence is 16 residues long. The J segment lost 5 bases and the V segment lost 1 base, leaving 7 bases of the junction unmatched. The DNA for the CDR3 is TGTGCCAGCAGCTTAGTGGGTAGCGGGCAAACCGGGGAGCTGTTTTTT. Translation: CASSLVGSGQTGELFF.

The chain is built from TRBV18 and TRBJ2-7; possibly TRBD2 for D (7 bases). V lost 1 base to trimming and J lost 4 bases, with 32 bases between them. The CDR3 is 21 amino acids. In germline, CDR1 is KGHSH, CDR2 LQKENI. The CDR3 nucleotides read TGTGCCAGCTCACCACGCTGGAGGGGGGGGGCTACCGGGACGGTGGGATACGAGCAGTACTTC. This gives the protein CASSPRWRGGATGTVGYEQYF.

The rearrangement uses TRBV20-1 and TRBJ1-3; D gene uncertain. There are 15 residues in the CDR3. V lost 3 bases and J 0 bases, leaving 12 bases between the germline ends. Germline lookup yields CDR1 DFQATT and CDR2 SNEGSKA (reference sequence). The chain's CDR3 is CSASGSRRSGNTIYF. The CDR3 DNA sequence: TGCAGTGCTAGTGGTAGCCGCCGCTCTGGAAACACCATATATTTT.

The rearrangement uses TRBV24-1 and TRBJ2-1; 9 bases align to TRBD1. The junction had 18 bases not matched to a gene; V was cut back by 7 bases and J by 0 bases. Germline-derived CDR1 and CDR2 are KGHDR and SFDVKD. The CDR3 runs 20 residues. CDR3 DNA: TGTGCCACCAGCTCGACCCGGGACAGGGCATACCTAAGCTCCTACAATGAGCAGTTCTTC. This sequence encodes CATSSTRDRAYLSSYNEQFF.

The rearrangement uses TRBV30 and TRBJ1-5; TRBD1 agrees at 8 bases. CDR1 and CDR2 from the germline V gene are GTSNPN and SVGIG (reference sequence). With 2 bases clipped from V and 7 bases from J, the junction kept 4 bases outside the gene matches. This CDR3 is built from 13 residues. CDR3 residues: CAWSQGAGQPQHF. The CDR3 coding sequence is TGTGCCTGGAGTCAGGGGGCGGGACAGCCCCAGCATTTT.

CDR3 protein: CASSLGDFSYNEQFF. CDR3 nucleotide sequence: TGCGCCAGCAGCTTGGGGGACTTTTCTTACAATGAGCAGTTCTTC. The rearrangement joins TRBV5-1 to TRBJ2-1, with D perhaps matching TRBD2 (6 bases). Germline loops: CDR1 SGHRS, CDR2 YFSETQ. The CDR3 sequence is 15 residues long. V lost 0 bases, J lost 4 bases, and 11 bases lay in between.

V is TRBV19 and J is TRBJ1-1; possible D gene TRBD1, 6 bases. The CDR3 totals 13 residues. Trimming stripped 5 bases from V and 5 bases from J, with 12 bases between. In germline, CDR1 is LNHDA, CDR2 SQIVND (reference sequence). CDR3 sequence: CASSRRGETEAFF. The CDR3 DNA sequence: TGTGCCAGTAGTCGCAGGGGTGAGACTGAAGCTTTCTTT.

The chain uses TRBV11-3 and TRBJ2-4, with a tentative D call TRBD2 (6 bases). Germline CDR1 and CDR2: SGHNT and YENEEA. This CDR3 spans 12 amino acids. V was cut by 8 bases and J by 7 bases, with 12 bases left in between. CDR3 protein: CASGLEGNIQYF. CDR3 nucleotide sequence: TGTGCCAGCGGTCTGGAGGGGAACATTCAGTACTTC.

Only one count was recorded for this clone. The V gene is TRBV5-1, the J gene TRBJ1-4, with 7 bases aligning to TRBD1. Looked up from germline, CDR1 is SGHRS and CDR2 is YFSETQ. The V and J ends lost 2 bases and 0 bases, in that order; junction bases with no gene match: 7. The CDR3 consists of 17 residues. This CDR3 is CASSLTGDGATNEKLFF. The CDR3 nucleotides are TGCGCCAGCAGCTTAACAGGGGATGGTGCAACTAATGAAAAACTGTTTTTT. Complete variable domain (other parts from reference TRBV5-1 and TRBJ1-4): KAGVTQTPRYLIKTRGQQVTLSCSPISGHRSVSWYQQTPGQGLQFLFEYFSETQRNKGNFPGRFSGRQFSNSRSEMNVSTLELGDSALYLCASSLTGDGATNEKLFFGSGTQLSVL.

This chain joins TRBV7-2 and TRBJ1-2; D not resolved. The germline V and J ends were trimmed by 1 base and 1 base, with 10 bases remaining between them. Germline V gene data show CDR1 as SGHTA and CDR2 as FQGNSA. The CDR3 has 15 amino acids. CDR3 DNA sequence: TGTGCCAGCAGCTTAGGGGCTAAATTTAACTATGGCTACACCTTC. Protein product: CASSLGAKFNYGYTF.

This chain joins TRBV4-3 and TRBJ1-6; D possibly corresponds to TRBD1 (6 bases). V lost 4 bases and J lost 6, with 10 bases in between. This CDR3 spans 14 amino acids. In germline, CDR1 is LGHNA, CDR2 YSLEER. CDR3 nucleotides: TGCGCCAGCAGCCTGGACAGAATTAATTCACCCCTCCACTTT. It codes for CASSLDRINSPLHF.